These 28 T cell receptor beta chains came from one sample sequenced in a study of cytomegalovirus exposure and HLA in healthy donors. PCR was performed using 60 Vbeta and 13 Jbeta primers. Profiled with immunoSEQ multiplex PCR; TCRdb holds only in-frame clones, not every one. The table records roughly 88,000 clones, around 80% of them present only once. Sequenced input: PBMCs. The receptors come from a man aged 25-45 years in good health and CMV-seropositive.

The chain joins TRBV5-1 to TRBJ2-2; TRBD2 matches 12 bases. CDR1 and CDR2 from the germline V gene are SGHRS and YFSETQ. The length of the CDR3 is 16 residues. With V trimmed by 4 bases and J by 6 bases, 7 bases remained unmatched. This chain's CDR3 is CASSLPPSGGAGELFF. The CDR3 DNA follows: TGCGCCAGCAGCCTCCCCCCTAGCGGGGGGGCCGGGGAGCTGTTTTTT.

As DNA, the CDR3 is TGTGCCAGCAGTCCGGGGGGGGCCGGGGATACGCAGTATTTT. Protein product: CASSPGGAGDTQYF. V and J are TRBV28 and TRBJ2-3; 8 nucleotides agree with TRBD2. This CDR3 contains 14 residues. The junction had 7 bases not matched to a gene; V was cut back by 5 bases and J by 6 bases. Per the germline V gene, CDR1 is MDHEN and CDR2 is SYDVKM.

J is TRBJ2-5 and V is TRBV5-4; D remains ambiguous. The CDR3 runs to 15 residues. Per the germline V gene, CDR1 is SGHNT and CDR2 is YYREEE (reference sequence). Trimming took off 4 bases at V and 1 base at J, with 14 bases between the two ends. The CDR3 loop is CASSQTSRSQETQYF. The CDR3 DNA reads TGTGCCAGCAGCCAAACGTCTAGAAGCCAAGAGACCCAGTACTTC.

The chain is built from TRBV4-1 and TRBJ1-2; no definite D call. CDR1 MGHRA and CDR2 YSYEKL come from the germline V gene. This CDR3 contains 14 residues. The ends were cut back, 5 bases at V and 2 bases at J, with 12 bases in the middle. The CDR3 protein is CASSKPGMNYGYTF. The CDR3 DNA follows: TGCGCCAGCAGCAAACCGGGTATGAACTATGGCTACACCTTC.

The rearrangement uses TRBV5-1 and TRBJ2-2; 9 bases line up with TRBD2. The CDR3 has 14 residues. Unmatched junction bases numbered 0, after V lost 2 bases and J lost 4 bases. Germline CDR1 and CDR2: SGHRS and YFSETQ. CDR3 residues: CASSFSGGTGELFF. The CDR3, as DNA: TGCGCCAGCAGCTTTAGCGGGGGCACCGGGGAGCTGTTTTTT.

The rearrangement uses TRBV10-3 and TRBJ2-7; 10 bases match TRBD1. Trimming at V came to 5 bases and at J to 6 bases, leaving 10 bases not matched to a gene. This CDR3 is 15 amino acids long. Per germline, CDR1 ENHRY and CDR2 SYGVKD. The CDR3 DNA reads TGTGCCATCAGTCTTCCGGGACAGGGGAGAGTCGAGCAGTACTTC. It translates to CAISLPGQGRVEQYF.

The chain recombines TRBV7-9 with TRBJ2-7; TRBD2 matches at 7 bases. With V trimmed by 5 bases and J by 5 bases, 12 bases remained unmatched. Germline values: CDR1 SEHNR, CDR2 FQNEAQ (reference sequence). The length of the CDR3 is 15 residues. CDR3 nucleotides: TGTGCCAGCAGCGCCCCGGGCGGGAGTATCCACGAGCAGTACTTC. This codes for CASSAPGGSIHEQYF.

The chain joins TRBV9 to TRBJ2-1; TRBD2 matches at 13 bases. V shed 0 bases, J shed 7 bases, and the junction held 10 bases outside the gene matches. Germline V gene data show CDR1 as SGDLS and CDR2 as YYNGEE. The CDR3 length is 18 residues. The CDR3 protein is CASSVDLGLAGDRNEQFF. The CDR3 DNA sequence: TGTGCCAGCAGCGTAGACTTAGGACTAGCGGGAGACCGGAATGAGCAGTTCTTC.

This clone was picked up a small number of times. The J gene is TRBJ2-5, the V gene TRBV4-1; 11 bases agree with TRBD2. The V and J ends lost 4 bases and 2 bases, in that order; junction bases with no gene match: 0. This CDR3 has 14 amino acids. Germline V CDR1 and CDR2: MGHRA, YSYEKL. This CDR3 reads CASSRLAGQETQYF. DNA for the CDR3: TGCGCCAGCAGCCGACTAGCGGGACAAGAGACCCAGTACTTC.

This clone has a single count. The CDR3 sequence is CASSLTPAGTSPTDTQYF. CDR3 nucleotides: TGTGCCAGCAGCTTAACCCCCGCCGGGACAAGCCCCACAGATACGCAGTATTTT. The genes are TRBV7-3 and TRBJ2-3, with D maybe TRBD1 (6 bases). Germline CDR1 reads SGHTA; CDR2 reads FQGTGA. Trimming pared 0 bases from V and 2 bases from J, leaving 18 bases between. The CDR3 totals 18 residues.

The CDR3: CASRHTTGVPAETQYF. In DNA form, the CDR3 reads TGTGCCAGCAGACATACGACAGGGGTGCCGGCAGAGACCCAGTACTTC. The chain carries TRBV2 and TRBJ2-5; TRBD1 matches 8 bases. This CDR3 spans 16 amino acids. Germline V gene data show CDR1 as SNHLY and CDR2 as FYNNEI. V shed 6 bases and J 4 bases; nucleotides not matched to a gene: 13.

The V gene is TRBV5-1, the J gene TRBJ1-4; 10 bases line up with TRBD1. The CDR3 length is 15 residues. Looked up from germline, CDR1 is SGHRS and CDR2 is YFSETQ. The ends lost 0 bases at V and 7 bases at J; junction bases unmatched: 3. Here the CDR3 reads CASSLGQGAFEKLFF. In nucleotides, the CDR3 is TGCGCCAGCAGCTTGGGACAGGGGGCGTTTGAAAAACTGTTTTTT.

The DNA for the CDR3 is TGCGCCAGCAGCTTTGGGACAGGTTCCTACGAGCAGTACTTC. Protein sequence: CASSFGTGSYEQYF. This rearrangement joins TRBV5-1 to TRBJ2-7; 8 bases are shared with TRBD1. Per germline, CDR1 SGHRS and CDR2 YFSETQ. There are 14 residues in the CDR3. Unmatched junction bases numbered 2, after V lost 2 bases and J lost 1 base.

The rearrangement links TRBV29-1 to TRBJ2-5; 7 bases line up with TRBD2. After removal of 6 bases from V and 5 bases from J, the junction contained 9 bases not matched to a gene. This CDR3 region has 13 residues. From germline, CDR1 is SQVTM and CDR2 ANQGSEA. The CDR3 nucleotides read TGCAGCGTGCGGACGGGAGGATCGGAGACCCAGTACTTC. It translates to CSVRTGGSETQYF.

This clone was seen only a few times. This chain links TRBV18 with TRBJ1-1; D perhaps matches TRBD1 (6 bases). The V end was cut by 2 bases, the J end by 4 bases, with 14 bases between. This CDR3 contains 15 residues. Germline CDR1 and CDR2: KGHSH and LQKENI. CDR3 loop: CASSPSKQGSTEAFF. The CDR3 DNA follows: TGTGCCAGCTCACCAAGTAAGCAGGGGAGCACTGAAGCTTTCTTT.

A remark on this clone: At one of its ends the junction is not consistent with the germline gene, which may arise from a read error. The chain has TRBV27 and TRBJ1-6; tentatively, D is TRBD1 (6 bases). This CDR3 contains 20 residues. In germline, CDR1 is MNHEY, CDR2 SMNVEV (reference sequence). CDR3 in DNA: TGTGCCAGCAGCTTATGGCCGGTGGTGGGGGCGAGCTCCTATAATTCACCCCTCCACTTT. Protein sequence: CASSLWPVVGASSYNSPLHF.

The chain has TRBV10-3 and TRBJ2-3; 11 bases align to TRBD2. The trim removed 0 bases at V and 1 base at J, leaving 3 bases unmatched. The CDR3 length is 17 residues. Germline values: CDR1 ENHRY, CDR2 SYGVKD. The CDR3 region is CAISESLLAGGTDTQYF. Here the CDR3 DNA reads TGTGCCATCAGTGAGTCGTTACTAGCGGGGGGCACAGATACGCAGTATTTT.

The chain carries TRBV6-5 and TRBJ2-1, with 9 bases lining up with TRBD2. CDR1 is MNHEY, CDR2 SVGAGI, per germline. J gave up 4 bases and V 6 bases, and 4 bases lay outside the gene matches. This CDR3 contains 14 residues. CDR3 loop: CASSSGLAYNEQFF. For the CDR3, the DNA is TGTGCCAGCAGCTCAGGACTAGCGTACAATGAGCAGTTCTTC.

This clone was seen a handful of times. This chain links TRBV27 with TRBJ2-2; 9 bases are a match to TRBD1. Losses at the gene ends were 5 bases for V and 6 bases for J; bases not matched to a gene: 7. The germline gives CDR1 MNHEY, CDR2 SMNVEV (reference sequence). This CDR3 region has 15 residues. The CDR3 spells CASSQRTGVAGELFF. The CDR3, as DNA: TGTGCCAGCAGTCAAAGGACAGGGGTAGCCGGGGAGCTGTTTTTT.

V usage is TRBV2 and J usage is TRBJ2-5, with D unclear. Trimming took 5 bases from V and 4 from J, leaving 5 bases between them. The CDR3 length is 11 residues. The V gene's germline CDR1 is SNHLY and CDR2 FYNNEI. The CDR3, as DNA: TGTGCCAGCAGTCTTAGAGAGACCCAGTACTTC. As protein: CASSLRETQYF.

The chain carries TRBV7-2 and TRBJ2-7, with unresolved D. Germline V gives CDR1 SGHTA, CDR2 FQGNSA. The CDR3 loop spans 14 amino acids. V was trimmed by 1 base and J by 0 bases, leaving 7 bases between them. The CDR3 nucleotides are TGTGCCAGCAGCTTAGACTCGATCTCCTACGAGCAGTACTTC. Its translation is CASSLDSISYEQYF.

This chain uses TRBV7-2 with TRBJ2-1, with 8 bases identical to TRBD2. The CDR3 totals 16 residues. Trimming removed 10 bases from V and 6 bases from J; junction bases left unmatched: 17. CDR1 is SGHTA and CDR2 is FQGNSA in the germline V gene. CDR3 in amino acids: CATSQIAGRGGNEQFF. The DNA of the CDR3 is TGTGCCACCTCCCAGATAGCGGGAAGAGGGGGCAATGAGCAGTTCTTC.

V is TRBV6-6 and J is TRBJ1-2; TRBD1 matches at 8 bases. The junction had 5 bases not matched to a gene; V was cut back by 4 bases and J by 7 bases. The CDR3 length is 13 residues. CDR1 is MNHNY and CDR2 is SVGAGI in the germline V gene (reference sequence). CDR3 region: CASSSTGASGYTF. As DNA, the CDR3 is TGTGCCAGCAGTTCGACAGGGGCAAGTGGCTACACCTTC.

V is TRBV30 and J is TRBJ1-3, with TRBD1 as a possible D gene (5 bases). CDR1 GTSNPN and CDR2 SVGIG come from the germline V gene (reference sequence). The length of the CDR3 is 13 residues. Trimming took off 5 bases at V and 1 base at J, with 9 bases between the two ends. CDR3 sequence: CAWGRVSGNTIYF. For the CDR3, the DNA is TGTGCCTGGGGCAGGGTATCTGGAAACACCATATATTTT.

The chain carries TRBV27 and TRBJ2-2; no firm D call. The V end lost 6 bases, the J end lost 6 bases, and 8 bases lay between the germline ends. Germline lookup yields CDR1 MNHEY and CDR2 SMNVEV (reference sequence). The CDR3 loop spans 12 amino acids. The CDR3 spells CASRDGSGELFF. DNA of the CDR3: TGTGCCAGCAGAGACGGGTCCGGGGAGCTGTTTTTT.

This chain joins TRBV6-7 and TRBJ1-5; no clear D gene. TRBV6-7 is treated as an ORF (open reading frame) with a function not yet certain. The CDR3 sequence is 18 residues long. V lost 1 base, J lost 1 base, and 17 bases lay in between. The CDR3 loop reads CASSYYPGVILSNQPQHF. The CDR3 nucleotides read TGTGCCAGCAGTTACTATCCGGGAGTCATATTAAGCAATCAGCCCCAGCATTTT.

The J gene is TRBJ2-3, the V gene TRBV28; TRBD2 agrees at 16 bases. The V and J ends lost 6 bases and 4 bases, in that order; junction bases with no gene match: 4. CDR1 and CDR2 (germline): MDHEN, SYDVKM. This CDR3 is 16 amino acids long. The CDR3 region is CASRGGTSGRADTQYF. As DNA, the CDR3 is TGTGCCAGCAGGGGTGGGACTAGCGGGAGGGCAGATACGCAGTATTTT. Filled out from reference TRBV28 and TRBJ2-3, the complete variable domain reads DVKVTQSSRYLVKRTGEKVFLECVQDMDHENMFWYRQDPGLGLRLIYFSYDVKMKEKGDIPEGYSVSREKKERFSLILESASTNQTSMYLCASRGGTSGRADTQYFGPGTRLTVL.

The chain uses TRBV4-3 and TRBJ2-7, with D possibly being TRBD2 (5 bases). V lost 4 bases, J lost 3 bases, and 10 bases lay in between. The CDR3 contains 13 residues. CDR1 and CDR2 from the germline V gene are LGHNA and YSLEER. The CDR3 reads CASSPSRGYEQYF. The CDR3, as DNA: TGCGCCAGCAGCCCCTCTCGGGGCTACGAGCAGTACTTC.